The clone carrying this T cell receptor beta chain occurred a few times. The antigen is not known. The V gene's germline CDR1 is MNHEY and CDR2 SVGAGI. The CDR3 is 15 residues long. Trimming shortened V by 5 bases and J by 4 bases, and 17 bases separated the two germline ends. The sample comes from a study of T-cell reconstitution after alpha-beta-depleted transplantation in children. A library of TCRbeta sequences, prepared with unique molecular identifiers, was generated. From the PCR reads, TCRdb called clonotypes with MiXCR, one entry per CDR3 protein. This table has around 230,000 distinct CDR3 sequences, approximately 17% appearing once. Study results and limitations: Certain patients had high TCRbeta diversity at day 60, and it came from recipient T cells and thymic progenitors that survived.

The J gene is TRBJ1-2, the V gene TRBV6-5, with D unclear. This TCR was recovered from a male patient between 2 and 15 years old who had a stem cell transplant for acute lymphoblastic leukemia, so the T cells may come from the graft donor. The sequenced sample was PBMCs, mostly from graft donor cells, obtained 360 days after TCRalphabeta/CD19-depleted stem cell transplant. The CDR3 bases are TGTGCCAGCAGTCGTCTACTGGCGGTAGGCTATGGCTACACCTTC. This encodes CASSRLLAVGYGYTF.